A single sample is the source of the 20 T cell receptor beta chains below, sequenced in a study of regulatory T cells in long-lasting Graves disease. Construction of TCR beta libraries relied on iRepertoire HTBI primers and on Arm-PCR targeting CDR3 regions. From the multiplex PCR reads, TCRdb called clonotypes with MiXCR, one entry per CDR3 protein. The sample lists about 470,000 distinct CDR3 sequences; about 15% were seen once. The time point is: newly diagnosed GD, antithyroid drugs for less than 3 months. Preparation of the TCR library used RNA extracted from PBMCs. Separately, the same data were catalogued under a study of T cells in Graves' hyperthyroidism and ophthalmopathy.

The sequenced sample was peripheral blood mononuclear cells (PBMCs), obtained at new diagnosis, from a patient treated with antithyroid drugs. All receptors derive from a woman aged 25-40 years with Graves disease.

This clonotype was seen many times. V usage is TRBV28 and J usage is TRBJ2-3, with a possible D match to TRBD2 (5 bases). Trimming removed 8 bases from V and 8 bases from J, with 14 bases in between. This CDR3 is 12 amino acids long. The V gene's germline CDR1 is MDHEN and CDR2 SYDVKM. CDR3 residues: CASEGTAGTQYF. CDR3 in DNA: TGTGCCAGCGAGGGAACCGCCGGTACGCAGTATTTT.

This clonotype was counted only a few times. This sequence joins TRBV4-1 and TRBJ2-3; TRBD2 aligns across 11 bases. This CDR3 has 18 amino acids. J gave up 3 bases and V 0 bases, and 8 bases lay outside the gene matches. Germline V lookup: CDR1 MGHRA, CDR2 YSYEKL. In DNA form, the CDR3 reads TGCGCCAGCAGCCAAGATCCCCCGACTAGCGGGATAACAGATACGCAGTATTTT. This translates into CASSQDPPTSGITDTQYF.

This clonotype came up a few times. The chain uses TRBV19 and TRBJ2-3, with D unresolved. CDR3 length: 15 amino acids. Trimming shortened V by 3 bases and J by 0 bases, and 10 bases separated the two germline ends. Looked up from germline, CDR1 is LNHDA and CDR2 is SQIVND (reference sequence). The CDR3 reads CASSIRWKSTDTQYF. CDR3 DNA: TGTGCCAGTAGTATTCGTTGGAAAAGCACAGATACGCAGTATTTT.

A few counts support this clonotype. This chain uses TRBV2 with TRBJ1-4; D possibly corresponds to TRBD1 (5 bases). This CDR3 spans 14 amino acids. Per the germline V gene, CDR1 is SNHLY and CDR2 is FYNNEI. The V end was cut by 4 bases, the J end by 3 bases, with 9 bases between. The CDR3 DNA reads as TGTGCCAGCAGTGGACAGCAAGCTAATGAAAAACTGTTTTTT. It yields the protein CASSGQQANEKLFF.

This clonotype was seen ten or more times. J is TRBJ2-3 and V is TRBV12-3 or TRBV12-4; maybe TRBD2 (6 bases). The V and J ends lost 7 bases and 0 bases respectively, with 11 bases between them. CDR3 length: 14 amino acids. CDR3 residues: CASTQSGSTDTQYF. CDR3 sequence (DNA): TGTGCCAGCACCCAAAGCGGGAGCACAGATACGCAGTATTTT.

This clonotype was recorded many times. V usage is TRBV11-3 and J usage is TRBJ1-2; D gene uncertain. The CDR3 length is 14 residues. Per germline, CDR1 SGHNT and CDR2 YENEEA. V lost 5 bases and J 2 bases, leaving 12 bases between the germline ends. CDR3 sequence reads: CASSPGQINYGYTF. CDR3 nucleotides: TGTGCCAGCAGCCCCGGGCAGATCAACTATGGCTACACCTTC. Filled out from reference TRBV11-3 and TRBJ1-2, the complete variable domain reads EAGVVQSPRYKIIEKKQPVAFWCNPISGHNTLYWYLQNLGQGPELLIRYENEEAVDDSQLPKDRFSAERLKGVDSTLKIQPAELGDSAVYLCASSPGQINYGYTFGSGTRLTVV.

This clonotype was seen ten or more times. The chain combines TRBV19 with TRBJ1-5, with D possibly TRBD1 on 6 matching bases. With 1 base removed from V and 0 bases from J, the gap between germline ends came to 10 bases. The CDR3 spans 16 residues. CDR1 is LNHDA, CDR2 SQIVND, per germline (reference sequence). The DNA of the CDR3 is TGTGCCAGTAGTATAGGGGACACCTATAGCAATCAGCCCCAGCATTTT. Translating it yields CASSIGDTYSNQPQHF. Filled out from reference TRBV19 and TRBJ1-5, the complete variable domain reads DGGITQSPKYLFRKEGQNVTLSCEQNLNHDAMYWYRQDPGQGLRLIYYSQIVNDFQKGDIAEGYSVSREKKESFPLTVTSAQKNPTAFYLCASSIGDTYSNQPQHFGDGTRLSIL.

This clonotype has just a few counts. The V call is TRBV9, the J call TRBJ1-2; 7 nucleotides match TRBD1. Germline CDR1 is SGDLS and CDR2 is YYNGEE. V gave up 0 bases and J gave up 8 bases; unmatched junction bases: 10. The CDR3 runs 15 residues. The CDR3 spells CASSVVTGLKQGYTF. The CDR3 DNA follows: TGTGCCAGCAGCGTAGTGACAGGGCTAAAACAAGGCTACACCTTC.

The J gene is TRBJ1-5, the V gene TRBV20-1; tentative D call: TRBD1 (5 bases). Per the germline V gene, CDR1 is DFQATT and CDR2 is SNEGSKA (reference sequence). There are 15 residues in the CDR3. Trimming stripped 0 bases from V and 2 bases from J, with 11 bases between. The CDR3 region has the DNA TGCAGTGCTAGAGACAGGGCGAGGGGCAATCAGCCCCAGCATTTT. This translates into CSARDRARGNQPQHF.

CDR3 in amino acids: CASSVGSVGGRMNTEAFF. Written as DNA, the CDR3 is TGTGCCAGCAGCGTAGGGAGTGTGGGGGGACGGATGAACACTGAAGCTTTCTTT. The genes are TRBV9 and TRBJ1-1; possibly TRBD1 for D (5 bases). The length of the CDR3 is 18 residues. The V end lost 0 bases, the J end lost 0 bases, and 18 bases lay between the germline ends. CDR1 SGDLS and CDR2 YYNGEE come from the germline V gene.

There are many counts of this clonotype. The chain recombines TRBV27 with TRBJ2-1, with 7 bases identical to TRBD2. Germline CDR1 reads MNHEY; CDR2 reads SMNVEV (reference sequence). V dropped 3 bases and J dropped 7; count of bases not matched to a gene: 24. This CDR3 comprises 20 residues. Here the CDR3 DNA reads TGTGCCAGCAGTTTGAAGGGAGTGGGGGACTACTCCGTCGCGAGGAATGAGCAGTTCTTC. Protein: CASSLKGVGDYSVARNEQFF.

This clonotype was observed at least ten times. The J gene is TRBJ2-1, the V gene TRBV3-1; TRBD2 matches at 9 bases. Trimming removed 0 bases from V and 10 bases from J; junction bases left unmatched: 7. The CDR3 consists of 15 residues. Looked up from germline, CDR1 is LGHDT and CDR2 is YNNKEL (reference sequence). The CDR3: CASSQDALAGREQFF. The CDR3 region has the DNA TGTGCCAGCAGCCAAGATGCTCTAGCGGGAAGGGAGCAGTTCTTC.

This clonotype was recorded once. This sequence joins TRBV5-1 and TRBJ1-1, with D hard to call. Trimming took 0 bases from V and 8 from J, leaving 14 bases between them. The CDR3 extends over 14 amino acids. The germline CDR1 and CDR2 sequences are SGHRS and YFSETQ. CDR3 sequence reads: CASSLASRAGEAFF. As DNA, the CDR3 is TGCGCCAGCAGCTTGGCCTCGAGGGCGGGGGAAGCTTTCTTT.

This clonotype was detected many times. V gene TRBV2 combines with J gene TRBJ1-1; no reliable D call. Germline loops: CDR1 SNHLY, CDR2 FYNNEI. The CDR3 spans 13 residues. V lost 7 bases to trimming and J lost 1 base, with 10 bases between them. The CDR3 region is CASTTGGNTEAFF. CDR3 coding DNA: TGTGCCAGCACCACTGGCGGGAACACTGAAGCTTTCTTT.

This chain joins TRBV11-2 and TRBJ2-7, with 8 nucleotides matching TRBD2. The trim removed 5 bases at V and 2 bases at J, leaving 14 bases unmatched. CDR1 is SGHAT, CDR2 FQNNGV, per germline. There are 17 residues in the CDR3. CDR3 nucleotides: TGTGCCAGCAGCCGGGGGGGGGGGGGCAGCCGAACCTACGAGCAGTACTTC. It yields the protein CASSRGGGGSRTYEQYF.

On this clonotype itself: One base separates it from a far larger clone, so it is likely a read error. The chain carries TRBV20-1 and TRBJ2-1; a weak D match, TRBD2 (6 bases). In germline, CDR1 is DFQATT, CDR2 SNEGSKA (reference sequence). The V gene lost 6 bases and the J gene lost 10 bases, with 25 bases spanning the gap. The CDR3 has 15 residues. The CDR3 nucleotides read TGCAGTGCCCTAAATGATGGGGGGTTCTCCTACGAGCAGTTCTTC. This sequence encodes CSALNDGGFSYEQFF.

This clonotype was counted at least ten times. This sequence joins TRBV28 and TRBJ2-1; D not certain. CDR1 MDHEN and CDR2 SYDVKM come from the germline V gene. This CDR3 contains 19 residues. V was pared by 6 bases and J by 1 base, with 25 bases between. The CDR3 spells CASSHTTLFQRHSYNEQFF. The DNA of the CDR3 is TGTGCCAGCAGCCACACCACCCTCTTCCAGCGACATTCCTACAATGAGCAGTTCTTC.

Details on this clonotype: This may arise from a read error, as a much more abundant clone is one base away. The V call is TRBV3-1, the J call TRBJ2-7; D is unclear. The CDR3 length is 13 residues. From germline, CDR1 is LGHDT and CDR2 YNNKEL (reference sequence). CDR3 region: CAGSQAAAYEQYF. DNA for the CDR3: TGTGCCGGCAGCCAGGCAGCCGCCTACGAGCAGTACTTC.

At least ten counts were recorded for this clonotype. The chain couples TRBV5-1 to TRBJ2-2; D gene ambiguous. Trimming removed 2 bases at V and 3 bases at J, with 11 bases between. Germline V gives CDR1 SGHRS, CDR2 YFSETQ. The CDR3 is 15 amino acids. CDR3 nucleotides: TGCGCCAGCAGCTTTTCGGCACCTTACACCGGGGAGCTGTTTTTT. This translates into CASSFSAPYTGELFF.

This clonotype has ten or more counts. V usage is TRBV12-3 or TRBV12-4 and J usage is TRBJ2-7; TRBD2 matches 8 bases. Germline trimming cut 7 bases from V and 0 bases from J; bases unmatched to any gene: 5. The CDR3 extends over 14 amino acids. CDR3 DNA sequence: TGTGCCAGCACCACTAGCGGAAACTCCTACGAGCAGTACTTC. It is translated as CASTTSGNSYEQYF.